This TCR beta chain was retrieved from a study of OX40 agonist ivuxolimab in advanced cancers. Concerning the study at large: Ivuxolimab, which targeted the costimulatory receptor OX40 (CD134), was an agonistic, fully human IgG2 monoclonal antibody. Intravenous ivuxolimab was administered to patients every 2 weeks at six dose levels: 0.01, 0.1, 0.3, 1.5, 3 and 10 mg/kg. Among the 50 to 55 dose-escalation patients, around 19 had hepatocellular carcinoma, around 15 melanoma, 9 renal cell carcinoma and 9 head and neck cancer. A male proportion of around 81% and a mean age of about 60 years, ranging from 23 to 79, were recorded for the dose-escalation cohort. Prior anti-PD-1, anti-PD-L1 or anti-CTLA-4 therapy was permitted, and 40% to 50% of dose-escalation patients had received checkpoint inhibitors. Partial responses occurred in three dose-escalation patients: two with cutaneous melanoma and one with hepatocellular carcinoma. Peripheral TCRbeta sequencing aimed to test whether ivuxolimab altered TCR sequence diversity and caused clonal T-cell expansion. The paper reports the monotherapy dose-escalation portion (N of about 56 patients) of the phase I ivuxolimab trial.

The trial excluded patients who had a history of autoimmune disease or who were on systemic immunosuppression. Peripheral blood for TCR sequencing was collected from all dose cohorts at baseline, on cycle 4 day 1, and on cycle 7 day 1. The samples were drawn from a first-in-human, open-label, multicenter phase I dose-escalation trial of ivuxolimab. Adults with locally advanced or metastatic head and neck squamous cell, hepatocellular, melanoma or renal cell carcinoma were enrolled in the trial. Before TCR sequencing, CD4+ T cells and CD8+ T cells were sorted from peripheral blood as separate populations. The CDR3 runs 18 residues from the cysteine to the phenylalanine. This entry keeps only the CDR3 DNA: 54 bases, framed from base 1. V was cut back by 5 bases and J by 2 bases, leaving a gap of 22 bases between them. Via the germline V gene, CDR1 is MRHNA and CDR2 SNTAGT. For sequencing of the TCRbeta CDR3 region, genomic DNA was extracted from the sorted cells. TCRbeta CDR3 regions were sequenced using the immunoSEQ Assay. The source is immuneACCESS, and TCRdb retained only in-frame sequences with V and J called. Part of the clones is not carried over; for the studies checked, unresolved V genes explain less than half of this, and the remainder is unexplained. The sample contains around 42,000 clones, approximately 88% of them found a single time. The ten most abundant clones make up more than 20% of the sample.

A note on this clone: Its antigen remains undetermined. Base quality data are lacking; no much larger clone is found one base away.

On the study overall, not on this receptor specifically: After ivuxolimab, CD8+ T cells had more expanded clones than CD4+ T cells on average. In the 0.1-3.0 mg/kg groups, partial responders had among the lowest normalized peripheral clonal expansion, particularly in CD8+ T cells. Antigen specificity was not determined for the clonally expanded peripheral T cells. At doses of 0.1 to 3.0 mg/kg, clonal expansion of both CD4+ and CD8+ blood T cells was observed from baseline to week 6. Low levels of normalized T-cell clonal expansion were also seen in some patients who did not respond.

Sequenced material: CD4+ or CD8+ T cells sorted from blood, taken in a trial of the OX40 agonist ivuxolimab. The receptor's source is an adult with an advanced solid tumor such as melanoma, head and neck, liver or kidney cancer. The V gene is TRBV6-4 and the J gene is TRBJ1-5, with the D segment identity uncertain. The CDR3 protein is CASSSNSASGRRNQPQHF. The DNA reads as follows: TGTGCCAGCAGTTCGAACTCCGCCTCCGGGCGGCGCAATCAGCCCCAGCATTTT.